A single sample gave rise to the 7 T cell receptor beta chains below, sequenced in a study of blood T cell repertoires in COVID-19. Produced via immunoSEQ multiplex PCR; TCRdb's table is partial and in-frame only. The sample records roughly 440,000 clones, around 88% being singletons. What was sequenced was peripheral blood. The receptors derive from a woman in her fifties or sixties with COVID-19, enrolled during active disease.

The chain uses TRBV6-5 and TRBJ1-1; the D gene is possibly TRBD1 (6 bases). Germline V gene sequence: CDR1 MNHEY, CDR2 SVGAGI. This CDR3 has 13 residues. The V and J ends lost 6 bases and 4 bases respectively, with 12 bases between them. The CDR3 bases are TGTGCCAGCAGCGGACTAGGGGGCACTGAAGCTTTCTTT. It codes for CASSGLGGTEAFF.

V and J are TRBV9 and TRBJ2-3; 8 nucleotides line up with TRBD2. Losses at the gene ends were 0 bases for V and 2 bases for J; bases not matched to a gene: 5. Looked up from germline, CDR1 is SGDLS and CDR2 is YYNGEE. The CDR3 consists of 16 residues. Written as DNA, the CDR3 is TGTGCCAGCAGCGTAGGGAGCGGGAGATTCACAGATACGCAGTATTTT. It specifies CASSVGSGRFTDTQYF. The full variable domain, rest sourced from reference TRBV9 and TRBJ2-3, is DSGVTQTPKHLITATGQRVTLRCSPRSGDLSVYWYQQSLDQGLQFLIQYYNGEERAKGNILERFSAQQFPDLHSELNLSSLELGDSALYFCASSVGSGRFTDTQYFGPGTRLTVL.

The CDR3 loop reads CASSVGWEMDGYTF. DNA of the CDR3: TGTGCCAGCAGCGTAGGGTGGGAGATGGATGGCTACACCTTC. The chain combines TRBV9 with TRBJ1-2; no firm D call. The germline V gene has CDR1 SGDLS and CDR2 YYNGEE. Trimming shortened V by 0 bases and J by 6 bases, and 12 bases separated the two germline ends. This CDR3 is 14 amino acids long.

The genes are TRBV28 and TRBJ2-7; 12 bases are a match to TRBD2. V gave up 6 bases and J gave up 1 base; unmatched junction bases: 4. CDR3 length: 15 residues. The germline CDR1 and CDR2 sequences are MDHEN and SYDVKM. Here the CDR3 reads CASRLAGGFSYEQYF. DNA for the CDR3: TGTGCCAGCAGGCTAGCGGGGGGGTTTTCCTACGAGCAGTACTTC.

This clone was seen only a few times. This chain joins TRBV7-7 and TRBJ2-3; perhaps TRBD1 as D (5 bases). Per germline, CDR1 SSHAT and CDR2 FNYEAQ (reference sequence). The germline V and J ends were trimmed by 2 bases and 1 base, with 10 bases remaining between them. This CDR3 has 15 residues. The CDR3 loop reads CASSLSRARTDTQYF. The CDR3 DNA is TGTGCCAGCAGCTTATCCAGGGCCCGCACAGATACGCAGTATTTT. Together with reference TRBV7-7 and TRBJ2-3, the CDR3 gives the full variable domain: GAGVSQSPRYKVTKRGQDVTLRCDPISSHATLYWYQQALGQGPEFLTYFNYEAQPDKSGLPSDRFSAERPEGSISTLTIQRTEQRDSAMYRCASSLSRARTDTQYFGPGTRLTVL.

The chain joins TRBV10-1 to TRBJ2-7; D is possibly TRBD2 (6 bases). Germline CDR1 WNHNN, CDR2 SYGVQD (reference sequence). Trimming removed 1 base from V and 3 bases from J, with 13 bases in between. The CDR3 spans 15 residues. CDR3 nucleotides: TGCGCCAGCAGTGAGTTCGGGGGAGTCGGCTACGAGCAGTACTTC. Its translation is CASSEFGGVGYEQYF.

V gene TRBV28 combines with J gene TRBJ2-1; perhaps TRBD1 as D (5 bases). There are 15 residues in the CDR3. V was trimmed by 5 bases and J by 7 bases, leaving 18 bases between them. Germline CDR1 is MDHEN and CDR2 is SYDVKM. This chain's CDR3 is CASSPMGQGRNEQFF. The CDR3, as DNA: TGTGCCAGCAGTCCCATGGGGCAGGGCAGGAATGAGCAGTTCTTC.